The source of this T cell receptor (beta chain) is a study of cytomegalovirus exposure and HLA in healthy donors. PCR amplification relied on 60 Vbeta primers (plus 13 Jbeta primers). Assay used: immunoSEQ multiplex PCR; TCRdb lists only in-frame clones, some missing. The sample has about 120,000 clones, about 75% seen once. This receptor was identified in a man in his 60s in good health and CMV-seropositive. The sequenced material came from PBMCs.

CDR3 DNA: TGTGCCATCATGCAGGGGCCGAATCAGCCCCAGCATTTT. Translation gives CAIMQGPNQPQHF. This chain links TRBV10-3 with TRBJ1-5; TRBD1 might be the D (6 bases). Trimming stripped 7 bases from V and 4 bases from J, with 11 bases between. This CDR3 is 13 amino acids long. Germline lookup yields CDR1 ENHRY and CDR2 SYGVKD.